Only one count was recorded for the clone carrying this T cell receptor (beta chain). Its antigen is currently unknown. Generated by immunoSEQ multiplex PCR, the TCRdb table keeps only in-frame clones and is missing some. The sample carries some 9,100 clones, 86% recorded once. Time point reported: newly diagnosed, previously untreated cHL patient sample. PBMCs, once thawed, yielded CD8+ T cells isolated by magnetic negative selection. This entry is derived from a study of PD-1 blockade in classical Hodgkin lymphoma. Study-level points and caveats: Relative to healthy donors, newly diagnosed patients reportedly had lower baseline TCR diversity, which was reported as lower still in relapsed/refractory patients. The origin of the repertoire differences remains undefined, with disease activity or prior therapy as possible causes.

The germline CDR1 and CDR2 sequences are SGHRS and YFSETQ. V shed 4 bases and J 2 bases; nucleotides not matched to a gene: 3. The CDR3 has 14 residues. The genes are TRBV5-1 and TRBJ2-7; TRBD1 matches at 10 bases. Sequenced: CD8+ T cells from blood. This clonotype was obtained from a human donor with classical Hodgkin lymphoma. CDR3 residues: CASSLTGGPYEQYF. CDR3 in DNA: TGCGCCAGCAGCCTGACAGGGGGCCCCTACGAGCAGTACTTC.